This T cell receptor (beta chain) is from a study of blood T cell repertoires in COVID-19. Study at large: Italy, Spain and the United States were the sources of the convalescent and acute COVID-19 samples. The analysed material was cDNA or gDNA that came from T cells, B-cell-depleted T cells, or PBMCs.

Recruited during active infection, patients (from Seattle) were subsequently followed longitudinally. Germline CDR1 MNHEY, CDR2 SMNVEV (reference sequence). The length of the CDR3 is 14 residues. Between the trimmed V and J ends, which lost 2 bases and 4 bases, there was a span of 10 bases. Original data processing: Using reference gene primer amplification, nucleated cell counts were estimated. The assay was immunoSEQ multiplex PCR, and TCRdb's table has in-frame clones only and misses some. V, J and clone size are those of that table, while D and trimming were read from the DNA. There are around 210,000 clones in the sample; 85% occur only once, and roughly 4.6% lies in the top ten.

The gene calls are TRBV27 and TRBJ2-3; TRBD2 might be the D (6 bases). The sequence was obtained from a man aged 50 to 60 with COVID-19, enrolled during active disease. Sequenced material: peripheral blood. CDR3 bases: TGTGCCAGCAGTTTAGCGGGGTTACCAGATACGCAGTATTTT. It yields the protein CASSLAGLPDTQYF.